A selection of T cell receptor beta chains follows, all from one sample in a study of T-cell reconstitution after alpha-beta-depleted transplantation in children. TCRdb re-derived calls from the PCR reads in MiXCR, one entry per CDR3 protein. The sample carries some 590,000 distinct CDR3 sequences, about 10% recorded once. The source material was PBMCs from the stem cell graft donor, sampled from the stem cell graft. The receptors shown here come from a human donor who donated a stem cell graft to a child with acute myeloid leukemia. The CDR3 runs from the conserved cysteine through the conserved F or W. D genes are given only for firm matches. For some rows the clone size is stated as once, few or many, or as a class when expanded; others skip it.

V	length	J	D	size	DNA	CDR3
TRBV25-1	16	TRBJ2-7	TRBD1	many	TGTGCCAGCAGTGAGCCTTTCGGACAGGGTGGGAACGAGCAGTACTTC	CASSEPFGQGGNEQYF
TRBV6-6	12	TRBJ2-1	TRBD1	few	TGTGCCAGCAGACCAGGGGGCGGTGAGCAGTTCTTC	CASRPGGGEQFF
TRBV5-1	16	TRBJ2-7	-	many	TGCGCCAGCAGCTTCTGGGCGGCCCACCCCCCCTACGAGCAGTACTTC	CASSFWAAHPPYEQYF
TRBV7-3	16	TRBJ2-3	-	many	TGTGCCAGCAGCTTACGTGGAGCAGTAATCACAGATACGCAGTATTTT	CASSLRGAVITDTQYF
TRBV12-3/TRBV12-4	17	TRBJ2-1	-	few	TGTGCCAGCAGTTTAAGTTCATTATGGGAAGGGTTGTCTGAGCAGTTCTTC	CASSLSSLWEGLSEQFF
TRBV20-1	15	TRBJ2-3	-	many	TGCAGTGCTAGAGATCTCAAGTGGAGTACAGATACGCAGTATTTT	CSARDLKWSTDTQYF
TRBV10-3	12	TRBJ2-7	-	few	TGTGCCATCAGTGAAAGAGCCTACGAGCAGTACTTC	CAISERAYEQYF
TRBV12-3/TRBV12-4	15	TRBJ2-1	-	many	TGTGCCAGCAGGGATCTTGCGGGGAGAGCAAATGAGCAGTTCTTC	CASRDLAGRANEQFF
TRBV19	14	TRBJ1-4	-	-	TGTGCCAGTAGAAGCGGAACAACTAATGAAAAACTGTTTTTT	CASRSGTTNEKLFF
TRBV7-6	13	TRBJ2-7	-	-	TGTGCCAGCACCATGGGGCCCTCCTACGAGCAGTACTTC	CASTMGPSYEQYF
TRBV4-2	17	TRBJ2-3	TRBD2	many	TGTGCCAGCAGCCAAGCGGGAGCGGGAGGGCCCAAAGATACGCAGTATTTT	CASSQAGAGGPKDTQYF
TRBV29-1	14	TRBJ2-7	-	many	TGCAGCTCCCGTTCACAAACTAGCTCCTACGAGCAGTACTTC	CSSRSQTSSYEQYF
TRBV20-1	14	TRBJ1-6	TRBD1	few	TGCAGTGCATCGAACAGGGGTGATAATTCACCCCTCCACTTT	CSASNRGDNSPLHF
TRBV6-5	14	TRBJ1-1	-	many	TGTGCCAGCAGTTACGAACTTTTGAACACTGAAGCTTTCTTT	CASSYELLNTEAFF
TRBV29-1	13	TRBJ2-7	TRBD2	-	TGCAGCGTCCCGCTCCTAGCGGGAGGCGAGCAGTACTTC	CSVPLLAGGEQYF
TRBV5-1	17	TRBJ1-4	TRBD1	few	TGCGCCAGCAGCTCGTTACCCGCGGCACAGGGGCGGGAAAAACTGTTTTTT	CASSSLPAAQGREKLFF
TRBV30	12	TRBJ2-3	-	many	TGTGCCTGGAGTGTCCTGTCGGATACGCAGTATTTT	CAWSVLSDTQYF
TRBV12-3/TRBV12-4	13	TRBJ2-5	-	many	TGTGCCAGCAGTTTTGGGGGGGCAGAGACCCAGTACTTC	CASSFGGAETQYF
TRBV6-2/TRBV6-3	13	TRBJ2-7	-	many	TGTGCCAGCAGTTACCACGCCCTCTACGAGCAGTACTTC	CASSYHALYEQYF
TRBV29-1	14	TRBJ2-3	-	-	TGCAGCCCATCTTCACCGAGCCTGGGGGATACGCAGTATTTT	CSPSSPSLGDTQYF
TRBV18	23	TRBJ2-6	TRBD2	few	TGTGCCAGCTCACCATTCCCCAATTTGGGGGAGGGCCGTATTCGAGCTGGGGCCAACGTCCTGACTTTC	CASSPFPNLGEGRIRAGANVLTF
TRBV10-2	16	TRBJ1-6	TRBD1	-	TGCGCCAGCCAAAGCAATTGGGGACAGGGCTATTCACCCCTCCACTTT	CASQSNWGQGYSPLHF
TRBV13	14	TRBJ1-6	-	few	TGTGCCAGCAGCTCCCTTGGGACGTTGCCGTTCCACCACTTT	CASSSLGTLPFHHF
TRBV29-1	13	TRBJ1-1	-	many	TGCAGCGCCCCTACAAAGGGGAACACTGAAGCTTTCTTT	CSAPTKGNTEAFF
TRBV27	13	TRBJ2-5	-	many	TGTGCCAGCAAGTCATGGGACGGGGAGACCCAGTACTTC	CASKSWDGETQYF
TRBV6-1	13	TRBJ1-1	-	-	TGTGCCAGCAGTGGGGCAGGGAACACTGAAGCTTTCTTT	CASSGAGNTEAFF
TRBV15	14	TRBJ2-7	-	-	TGTGCCACCAGCAGAGAGCGGGCCTCCTACGAGCAGTACTTC	CATSRERASYEQYF
TRBV3-1	13	TRBJ2-5	-	few	TGTGCCAGCAGCCAAGTTGCCCAAGAGACCCAGTACTTC	CASSQVAQETQYF
TRBV19	13	TRBJ1-1	-	many	TGTGCCAGTAGCCGACAGCTTAACACTGAAGCTTTCTTT	CASSRQLNTEAFF
TRBV5-1	17	TRBJ2-1	TRBD2	many	TGCGCCAGCAGCCTTTTGGGCGGGAGGGCCGTCTACAATGAGCAGTTCTTC	CASSLLGGRAVYNEQFF
TRBV20-1	16	TRBJ1-4	TRBD1	few	TGCAGTGCCAGGGGGGACAGGGGGGCCCTGAATGAAAAACTGTTTTTT	CSARGDRGALNEKLFF
TRBV6-1	13	TRBJ2-3	-	-	TGTGCCAGCAGACAGGATCTGAAAGATACGCAGTATTTT	CASRQDLKDTQYF
TRBV20-1	15	TRBJ1-5	-	-	TGCAGCGCTAGAGTGGGGCTGGGTGGCAATCAGCCCCAGCATTTT	CSARVGLGGNQPQHF
TRBV5-1	16	TRBJ1-2	-	few	TGCGCCAGCAGCTTGGAGGTGGGGCGGCAAAACTATGGCTACACCTTC	CASSLEVGRQNYGYTF
TRBV28	16	TRBJ1-5	TRBD1	-	TGTGCCAGCAGACCTAGACAGGGAGGTGAGGGTCAGCCCCAGCATTTT	CASRPRQGGEGQPQHF
TRBV28	15	TRBJ2-3	-	-	TGTGCCAGCAGTACGGAGGTGGGGAGGACAGATACGCAGTATTTT	CASSTEVGRTDTQYF
TRBV7-2	14	TRBJ1-1	TRBD1	few	TGTGCCAGCAGCTATACAAGGACAGGGGGTGAAGCTTTCTTT	CASSYTRTGGEAFF
TRBV29-1	12	TRBJ2-7	-	few	TGCAGCGTTGTAGGTTCCGCTGGCGAGCAGTACTTC	CSVVGSAGEQYF
TRBV6-2/TRBV6-3	18	TRBJ2-2	TRBD2	many	TGTGCCAGCCGTACAACACGGACTAGCGGGAGAGTCGCCGGGGAGCTGTTTTTT	CASRTTRTSGRVAGELFF
TRBV23-1	15	TRBJ2-5	-	-	TGCGCCAGCAGTCAATCGTGCAGTCCACAAGAGACCCAGTACTTC	CASSQSCSPQETQYF
TRBV29-1	12	TRBJ2-7	-	few	TGCAGCGTGAGGGACGGTGGATACGAGCAGTACTTC	CSVRDGGYEQYF
TRBV20-1	16	TRBJ1-1	-	few	TGCAGTGCTAGAGAACAGATGGGTCAGCAAGACACTGAAGCCTTCTTT	CSAREQMGQQDTEAFF
TRBV4-3	17	TRBJ2-1	TRBD2	-	TGCGCCAGCAGCCCCTTCGGAGGCGGGAGGCCTACGAATGAGCAGTTCTTC	CASSPFGGGRPTNEQFF